Listed below are T cell receptor beta chains from one sample, sequenced in a study of PD-L1 blockade in urothelial cancer. TCRdb keeps only in-frame clones here, not all; method: immunoSEQ multiplex PCR. The repertoire holds some 71,000 clones, with roughly nine tenths as singletons. The sequencing used PBMCs, collected around atezolizumab (anti-PD-L1) treatment. Receptors were obtained from a man aged 60-69 years with urothelial cancer. CDR3s include the opening cysteine and the closing phenylalanine or tryptophan. The D gene is left open where the match is weak. Only part of the rows carry a size: once, few, many, or a class if the clone is expanded.

d_call j_call clone_size v_call cdr3_aa cdr3_nt
TRBD1 TRBJ2-7 NA TRBV7-8 CASSSLPGQGAYEQYF TGTGCCAGCAGCTCACTACCGGGACAGGGGGCCTACGAGCAGTACTTC
NA TRBJ1-5 once TRBV4-1 CASSQVGSNQPQHF TGCGCCAGCAGCCAAGTCGGGAGCAATCAGCCCCAGCATTTT
TRBD2 TRBJ2-3 NA TRBV6-1 CATRGSGGALDTQYF TGTGCCACCCGTGGGAGCGGGGGGGCGTTAGATACGCAGTATTTT
NA TRBJ2-1 NA TRBV11-1 CASSPPGLQNEQFF TGTGCCAGCTCCCCACCAGGGCTCCAAAATGAGCAGTTCTTC
NA TRBJ1-1 NA TRBV10-2 CASSELGLPAFF TGCGCCAGCAGTGAGTTGGGGCTCCCAGCTTTCTTT
TRBD1 TRBJ1-1 NA TRBV29-1 CSVVLIPGRGPTEAFF TGCAGCGTTGTTTTAATCCCGGGCAGGGGGCCGACTGAAGCTTTCTTT
NA TRBJ1-4 NA TRBV27 CASSLSGRVSEKLFF TGTGCCAGCAGTTTATCCGGCAGGGTTTCTGAAAAACTGTTTTTT
NA TRBJ1-1 NA TRBV29-1 CSAVRLNTEAFF TGCAGCGCCGTAAGACTAAACACTGAAGCTTTCTTT
NA TRBJ2-2 NA TRBV28 CASSPPGGVITGELFF TGTGCCAGCAGTCCACCTGGCGGGGTAATCACCGGGGAGCTGTTTTTT
TRBD1 TRBJ1-2 NA TRBV7-2 CASSIGQGWDNYGYTF TGTGCCAGCAGCATCGGACAGGGGTGGGACAACTATGGCTACACCTTC
TRBD1 TRBJ1-2 NA TRBV5-1 CASSSGQNYGYTF TGCGCCAGCAGCTCGGGACAGAACTATGGCTACACCTTC
NA TRBJ1-4 NA TRBV27 CASSPYGREKLFF TGTGCCAGCAGCCCGTATGGGCGCGAAAAACTGTTTTTT
NA TRBJ1-5 NA TRBV7-9 CASSLGEDQPQHF TGTGCCAGCAGCTTAGGTGAGGATCAGCCCCAGCATTTT
TRBD2 TRBJ2-5 NA TRBV9 CASSVGIAGVSFFQETQYF TGTGCCAGCAGCGTAGGGATAGCGGGGGTCAGCTTTTTCCAAGAGACCCAGTACTTC
TRBD2 TRBJ2-2 NA TRBV10-3 CAISESRTSGRSGELFF TGTGCCATCAGTGAGTCGAGAACTAGCGGGAGAAGCGGGGAGCTGTTTTTT
TRBD2 TRBJ2-1 NA TRBV4-3 CASSQVLEAGGHEQFF TGCGCCAGCAGCCAAGTATTGGAAGCGGGAGGCCATGAGCAGTTCTTC
TRBD1 TRBJ1-6 NA TRBV6-1 CASSSGDRPSAPLHF TGTGCCAGCAGTTCCGGGGACAGGCCCTCCGCGCCCCTCCACTTT
NA TRBJ2-7 NA TRBV10-2 CASSEQGSSEQYF TGCGCCAGCAGTGAACAGGGTTCATCCGAGCAGTACTTC
TRBD1 TRBJ1-3 NA TRBV11-2 CASSSRDRTGNTIYF TGTGCCAGCAGCAGCCGGGACAGGACTGGAAACACCATATATTTT
TRBD2 TRBJ2-7 NA TRBV10-3 CAISQTSRSSYEQYF TGTGCCATCAGCCAGACTAGCCGGAGCTCCTACGAGCAGTACTTC
NA TRBJ1-5 NA TRBV6-1 CASMSSRYSNQPQHF TGTGCCAGCATGTCGTCCAGGTATAGCAATCAGCCCCAGCATTTT
NA TRBJ2-7 NA TRBV18 CASSPPGTPGGEQYF TGTGCCAGCTCACCACCGGGCACCCCTGGTGGGGAGCAGTACTTC